This T cell receptor beta chain was sequenced during a study of T cells in Graves' hyperthyroidism and ophthalmopathy. Study-wide findings and caveats: Blood also showed most of the thyroid clonotypes that were expanded above 0.001.

TCR beta CDR3 sequences were amplified from RNA transcripts. The HTBI set primed first-round TCR CDR3 RT-PCR. TCRdb re-called the multiplex PCR reads through MiXCR, storing one row per CDR3 protein. The sample lists approximately 870,000 distinct CDR3 sequences; 35% to 40% were seen once. A note on this clonotype: Its antigen is unknown.

Trimming took 7 bases from V and 6 from J; bases not matched to a gene: 5. The CDR3 consists of 12 residues. Germline V gives CDR1 SQVTM, CDR2 ANQGSEA. Hyperthyroidism in the patients, aged 18 to 65, was newly diagnosed and under 2 months in duration. Exclusion of patients followed from uncontrolled infection, other autoimmune disease, pregnancy or lactation. This TCR was sampled from a man between 18 and 35 years old with Graves' hyperthyroidism. The source material was blood. The chain has TRBV29-1 and TRBJ2-2; TRBD1 matches 7 bases. CDR3: CSGATGAGELFF. In nucleotides, the CDR3 is TGCAGCGGGGCCACAGGGGCCGGGGAGCTGTTTTTT.